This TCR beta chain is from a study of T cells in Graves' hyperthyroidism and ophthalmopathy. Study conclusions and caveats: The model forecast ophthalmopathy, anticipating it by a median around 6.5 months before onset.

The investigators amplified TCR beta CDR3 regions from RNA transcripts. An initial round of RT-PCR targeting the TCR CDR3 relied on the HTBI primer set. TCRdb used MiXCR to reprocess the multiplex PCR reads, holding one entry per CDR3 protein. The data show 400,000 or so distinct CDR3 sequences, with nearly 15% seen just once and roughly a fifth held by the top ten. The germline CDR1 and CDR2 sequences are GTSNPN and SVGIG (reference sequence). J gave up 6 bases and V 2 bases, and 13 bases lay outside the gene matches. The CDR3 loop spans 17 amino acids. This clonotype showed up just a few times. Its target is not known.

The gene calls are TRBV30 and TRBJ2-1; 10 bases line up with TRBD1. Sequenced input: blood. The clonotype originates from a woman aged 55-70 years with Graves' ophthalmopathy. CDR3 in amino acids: CAWSTRPDRGRINEQFF. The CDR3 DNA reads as TGTGCCTGGAGTACCCGACCAGACAGGGGGCGTATCAATGAGCAGTTCTTC.